The rows below give T cell receptor beta chains drawn from one sample of a study of cytomegalovirus exposure and HLA in healthy donors. Generated by immunoSEQ multiplex PCR, the TCRdb table keeps only in-frame clones and is missing some. The data hold around 280,000 clones, with approximately 90% observed a single time. The sequenced sample consisted of PBMCs. Receptors originate from a woman aged 18-30 years in good health and CMV-seronegative. Both conserved end residues are part of each CDR3. The D gene is left open where the match is weak. For some rows the clone size is stated as once, few or many, or as a class when expanded; others skip it.

D	size	J	V	CDR3	DNA
TRBD1	NA	TRBJ2-1	TRBV7-6	CASSGVGQGNNEQFF	TGTGCCAGCAGTGGGGTGGGACAGGGTAACAATGAGCAGTTCTTC
NA	NA	TRBJ1-1	TRBV5-6	CASSLAYTEAFF	TGTGCCAGCAGCTTGGCATACACTGAAGCTTTCTTT
NA	once	TRBJ2-7	TRBV5-6	CASSRGYEQYF	TGTGCCAGCAGCAGGGGCTACGAGCAGTACTTC
NA	NA	TRBJ1-4	TRBV6-5	CASSYFQGEGEKLFF	TGTGCAAGCAGTTACTTCCAAGGGGAAGGGGAAAAACTGTTTTTT
NA	NA	TRBJ1-6	TRBV30	CAWSKSLDSPLHF	TGTGCCTGGAGTAAGTCACTAGATTCCCCCCTCCACTTT
TRBD1	NA	TRBJ1-3	TRBV5-1	CASSPTGSGNTIYF	TGCGCCAGCAGCCCGACAGGGTCTGGAAACACCATATATTTT
NA	NA	TRBJ1-5	TRBV5-4	CASSDGTYGQPQHF	TGTGCCAGCAGTGACGGGACTTATGGGCAGCCCCAGCATTTT
NA	few	TRBJ1-2	TRBV6-1	CASSEPWPGDGYTF	TGTGCCAGCAGTGAACCTTGGCCCGGGGATGGCTACACCTTC
TRBD1	few	TRBJ1-6	TRBV7-3	CASSSGQGPSPLHF	TGTGCCAGCAGCTCGGGACAGGGGCCTTCACCCCTCCACTTT
NA	NA	TRBJ2-1	TRBV9	CASSAYSSAGALYNEQFF	TGTGCCAGCAGCGCGTATTCGTCCGCGGGGGCCCTATACAATGAGCAGTTCTTC
TRBD1	NA	TRBJ1-2	TRBV29-1	CSVEPAGGVYGYTF	TGCAGCGTTGAACCGGCAGGGGGCGTCTATGGCTACACCTTC
TRBD1	NA	TRBJ1-5	TRBV7-2	CASSPQGQGNQPQHF	TGTGCCAGCAGCCCTCAGGGACAGGGCAATCAGCCCCAGCATTTT
NA	NA	TRBJ1-1	TRBV7-3	CASSPDRRAEAFF	TGTGCCAGCAGCCCGGACAGACGGGCTGAGGCTTTCTTT
TRBD1	NA	TRBJ2-7	TRBV2	CASSGFGQGGSYEQYF	TGTGCCAGCAGTGGATTCGGACAGGGGGGCTCCTACGAGCAGTACTTC
NA	NA	TRBJ2-3	TRBV10-3	CAISRQETDTQYF	TGTGCCATCAGTAGACAGGAAACAGATACGCAGTATTTT
TRBD1	few	TRBJ2-2	TRBV5-4	CASSLATGGTGELFF	TGTGCCAGCAGCTTAGCGACAGGGGGCACCGGGGAGCTGTTTTTT
TRBD1	NA	TRBJ2-1	TRBV29-1	CSVEDLRDRGKNEQFF	TGCAGCGTTGAAGATCTCAGGGACAGGGGTAAAAATGAGCAGTTCTTC
NA	NA	TRBJ1-1	TRBV7-6	CASSPPGGGFSTEAFF	TGTGCCAGCAGCCCCCCCGGTGGGGGGTTTTCTACTGAAGCTTTCTTT
TRBD2	NA	TRBJ2-1	TRBV5-4	CASSLGPIAAGGLNEQFF	TGTGCCAGCAGCTTGGGCCCTATCGCGGCGGGGGGGCTCAATGAGCAGTTCTTC
TRBD1	NA	TRBJ2-5	TRBV2	CASSYNRGETQYF	TGTGCCAGCAGTTACAACAGGGGGGAGACCCAGTACTTC
NA	NA	TRBJ2-7	TRBV4-1	CASSHPREEVSSYEQYF	TGCGCCAGCAGCCACCCCAGGGAGGAAGTGAGCTCCTACGAGCAGTACTTC
NA	NA	TRBJ2-5	TRBV5-1	CASSLAQQETQYF	TGCGCCAGCAGCTTGGCCCAGCAAGAGACCCAGTACTTC
TRBD2	few	TRBJ2-1	TRBV29-1	CSLTSGGYNEQFF	TGCAGCCTAACTAGCGGGGGCTACAATGAGCAGTTCTTC
NA	NA	TRBJ2-7	TRBV7-9	CASSLADTSSYEQYF	TGTGCCAGCAGCTTAGCGGACACGAGCTCCTACGAGCAGTACTTC
TRBD1	NA	TRBJ1-2	TRBV2	CASKGDRGGYTF	TGTGCCAGCAAGGGGGACAGGGGTGGCTACACCTTC
TRBD1	NA	TRBJ1-2	TRBV5-4	CASSLRTPGQYGYTF	TGTGCCAGCAGCTTACGAACGCCGGGACAGTATGGCTACACCTTC
TRBD2	NA	TRBJ2-5	TRBV7-9	CASSQLGGGETQYF	TGTGCCAGCAGCCAACTCGGGGGGGGAGAGACCCAGTACTTC
TRBD2	NA	TRBJ2-1	TRBV6-5	CASSSWSGGAIGQFF	TGTGCCAGCAGTTCCTGGAGCGGGGGGGCAATTGGGCAGTTCTTC
TRBD1	NA	TRBJ1-6	TRBV4-1	CASSQDRGPGRVGNSPLHF	TGCGCCAGCAGCCAAGATAGGGGGCCGGGGCGGGTTGGGAATTCACCCCTCCACTTT
TRBD2	NA	TRBJ2-7	TRBV15	CATSRGGGAYSYEQYF	TGTGCCACCAGCAGAGGCGGGGGGGCGTACTCCTACGAGCAGTACTTC
TRBD1	NA	TRBJ2-1	TRBV7-9	CASSFSTGDDEQFF	TGTGCCAGCAGCTTCTCTACAGGGGACGATGAGCAGTTCTTC
NA	NA	TRBJ1-5	TRBV2	CASRSERGGFNQPQHF	TGTGCCAGCAGATCAGAAAGAGGAGGATTCAATCAGCCCCAGCATTTT
TRBD1	NA	TRBJ1-4	TRBV4-2	CASSHGQALEKLFF	TGTGCCAGCAGCCACGGACAGGCCCTTGAAAAACTGTTTTTT
TRBD1	NA	TRBJ1-1	TRBV7-3	CASSYDRGTEAFF	TGTGCCAGCAGCTATGACAGGGGCACTGAAGCTTTCTTT
NA	NA	TRBJ2-7	TRBV30	CAWSAPRKAQPTYEQYF	TGTGCCTGGAGTGCCCCCCGGAAAGCGCAACCTACCTACGAGCAGTACTTC
NA	NA	TRBJ2-7	TRBV27	CASSLVGSSYEQYF	TGTGCCAGCAGTTTAGTCGGGAGCTCCTACGAGCAGTACTTC
NA	once	TRBJ2-2	TRBV12-5	CASGLVPWPGELFF	TGTGCTAGTGGTTTGGTTCCTTGGCCCGGGGAGCTGTTTTTT
TRBD1	NA	TRBJ1-2	TRBV29-1	CTVDRGGYGYTF	TGCACCGTAGACAGGGGGGGCTATGGCTACACCTTC
NA	NA	TRBJ1-6	TRBV7-2	CASSLAGAANSPLHF	TGTGCCAGCAGCTTAGCGGGGGCGGCTAATTCACCCCTCCACTTT
NA	NA	TRBJ1-3	TRBV5-1	CASSRGEGSSGNTIYF	TGCGCCAGCAGCCGGGGGGAGGGATCCTCTGGAAACACCATATATTTT
NA	NA	TRBJ2-2	TRBV7-2	CASSFSQNTGELFF	TGTGCCAGCAGTTTTAGTCAGAACACCGGGGAGCTGTTTTTT
NA	NA	TRBJ1-2	TRBV6-4	CASSEISGSGYTF	TGTGCCAGCAGTGAGATTTCGGGGAGCGGCTACACCTTC
NA	NA	TRBJ1-1	TRBV13	CASSLNTGKNTEAFF	TGTGCCAGCAGCTTAAACACAGGGAAGAACACTGAAGCTTTCTTT
NA	NA	TRBJ1-3	TRBV2	CASRESGNTIHF	TGTGCCAGCAGGGAATCAGGAAACACCATACATTTT
NA	NA	TRBJ1-6	TRBV30	CAWQGLLNSPLHF	TGTGCCTGGCAGGGCTTACTTAATTCACCCCTCCACTTT
TRBD2	NA	TRBJ2-7	TRBV27	CASSLFTSGGAEQYF	TGTGCCAGCAGTTTATTCACTAGCGGGGGGGCCGAGCAGTACTTC
TRBD2	NA	TRBJ2-3	TRBV2	CASSPGLTTDTQYF	TGTGCCAGCAGCCCGGGACTAACAACAGATACGCAGTATTTT
TRBD2	NA	TRBJ2-1	TRBV7-7	CASSELAGGPFGAYNEQFF	TGTGCCAGCAGCGAACTAGCGGGGGGGCCTTTCGGGGCCTACAATGAGCAGTTCTTC
NA	NA	TRBJ2-2	TRBV7-3	CASSPFETGELFF	TGTGCCAGCAGCCCCTTCGAGACCGGGGAGCTGTTTTTT
TRBD1	once	TRBJ1-1	TRBV6-5	CASSYSNTGGAFF	TGTGCCAGCAGTTACTCGAATACAGGGGGAGCTTTCTTT
NA	NA	TRBJ2-3	TRBV5-1	CASSLTGGLGDTQYF	TGCGCCAGCAGCTTGACCGGGGGGCTAGGGGATACGCAGTATTTT
TRBD2	NA	TRBJ2-3	TRBV6-5	CASRTSGRLSTQYF	TGTGCCAGCAGGACTAGCGGGCGCCTGAGTACGCAGTATTTT
NA	NA	TRBJ1-1	TRBV18	CASSFGENTEAFF	TGTGCCAGCTCATTCGGGGAGAACACTGAAGCTTTCTTT
NA	NA	TRBJ2-2	TRBV6-1	CASSGVGGAKFGELFF	TGTGCCAGCAGTGGGGTTGGGGGGGCGAAGTTCGGGGAGCTGTTTTTT